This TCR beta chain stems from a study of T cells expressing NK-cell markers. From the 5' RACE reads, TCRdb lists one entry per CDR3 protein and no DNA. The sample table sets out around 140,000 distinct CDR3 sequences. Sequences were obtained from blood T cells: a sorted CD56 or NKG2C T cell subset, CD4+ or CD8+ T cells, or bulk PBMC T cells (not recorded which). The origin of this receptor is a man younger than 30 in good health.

The CDR3 region is CATSSVMGGTDTQYF. J is TRBJ2-3 and V is TRBV15; TCRdb returns TRBD1, unconfirmable since there is no DNA. This CDR3 comprises 15 residues. Germline V lookup: CDR1 LNHNV, CDR2 YYDKDF (reference sequence).